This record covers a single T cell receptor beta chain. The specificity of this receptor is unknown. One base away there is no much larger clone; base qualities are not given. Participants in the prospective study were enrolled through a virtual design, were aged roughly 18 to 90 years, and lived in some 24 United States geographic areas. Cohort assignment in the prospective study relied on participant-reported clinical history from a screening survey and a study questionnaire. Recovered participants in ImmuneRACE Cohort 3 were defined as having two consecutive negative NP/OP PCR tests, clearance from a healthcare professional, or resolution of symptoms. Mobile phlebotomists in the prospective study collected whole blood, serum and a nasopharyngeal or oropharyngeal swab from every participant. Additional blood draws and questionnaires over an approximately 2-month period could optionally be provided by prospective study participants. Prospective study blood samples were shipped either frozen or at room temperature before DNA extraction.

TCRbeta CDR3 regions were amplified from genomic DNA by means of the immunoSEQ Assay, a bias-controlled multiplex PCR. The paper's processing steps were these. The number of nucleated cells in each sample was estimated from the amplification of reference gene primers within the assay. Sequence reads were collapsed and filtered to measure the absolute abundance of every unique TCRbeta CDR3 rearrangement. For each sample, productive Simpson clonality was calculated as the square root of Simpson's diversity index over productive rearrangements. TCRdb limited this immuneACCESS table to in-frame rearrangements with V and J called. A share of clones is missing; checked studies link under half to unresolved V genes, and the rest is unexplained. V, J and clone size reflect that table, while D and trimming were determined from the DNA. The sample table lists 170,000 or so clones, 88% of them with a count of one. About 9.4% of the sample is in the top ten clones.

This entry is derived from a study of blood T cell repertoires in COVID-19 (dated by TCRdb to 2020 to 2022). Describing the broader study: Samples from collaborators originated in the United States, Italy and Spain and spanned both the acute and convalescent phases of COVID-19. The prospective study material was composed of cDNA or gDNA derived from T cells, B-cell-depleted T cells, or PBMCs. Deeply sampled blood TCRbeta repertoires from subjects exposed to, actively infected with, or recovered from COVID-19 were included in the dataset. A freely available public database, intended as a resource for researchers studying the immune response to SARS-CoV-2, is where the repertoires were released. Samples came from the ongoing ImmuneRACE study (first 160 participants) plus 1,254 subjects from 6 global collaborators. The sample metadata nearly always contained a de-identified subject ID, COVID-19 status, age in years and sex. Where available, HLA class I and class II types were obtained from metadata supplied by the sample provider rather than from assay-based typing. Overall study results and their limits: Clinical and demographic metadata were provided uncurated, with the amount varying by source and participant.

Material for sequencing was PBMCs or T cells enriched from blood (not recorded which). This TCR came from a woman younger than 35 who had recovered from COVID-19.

The CDR3 amino acid sequence is: CASSYTGATNEKLFF. In nucleotide form, the sequence is TGTGCCAGCAGTTACACAGGGGCAACTAATGAAAAACTGTTTTTT. This receptor chain uses TRBV6-2 or TRBV6-3 and TRBJ1-4; TRBD1 fits 7 bases in the junction. Relative to germline, V is missing 2 bases and J is missing 0 bases, with 0 bases of the junction outside any gene match. From the cysteine through the phenylalanine, the CDR3 covers 15 amino acids. CDR3 DNA only is kept here, 45 bases in frame from base 1. CDR1 is given as MNHEY and CDR2 as SVGEGT, both from the germline V gene.